The TCR beta chain under discussion was sequenced for a study of blood T cells in healthy people across ages. On the study more broadly: About one barcoded beta molecule per two T cells was the capture yield of template switching.

The use of a sample-barcoded 5' primer and a J-beta primer mix characterized a second PCR of roughly 6 to 11 cycles. One entry per CDR3 protein results from TCRdb running MiXCR on the 5' RACE reads. The sample yields fewer than 900,000 distinct CDR3 sequences, roughly 35% seen once. The CDR3 loop spans 15 amino acids. Germline V CDR1 and CDR2: MGHRA, YSYEKL. V was clipped by 1 base and J by 0 bases, with 8 bases between them. This clonotype appeared a few times. This clonotype was obtained from a man aged 18-30 years in good health. Material: blood. J is TRBJ2-3 and V is TRBV4-1; D unresolved. CDR3 nucleotide sequence: TGCGCCAGCAGCCAAGTTGTGATTAGCACAGATACGCAGTATTTT. Translating gives CASSQVVISTDTQYF.